This T cell receptor beta chain was obtained from a study of control samples from healthy donors and cancer patients. Produced via immunoSEQ multiplex PCR; TCRdb's table is partial and in-frame only. Of just over 150,000 clones listed, around 90% are singletons. Germline lookup yields CDR1 LGHDT and CDR2 YNNKEL (reference sequence). After removal of 0 bases from V and 2 bases from J, the junction contained 6 bases not matched to a gene. The CDR3 extends over 16 amino acids. This receptor was obtained from a man aged 30 to 45 in good health. The J gene is TRBJ2-7, the V gene TRBV3-1 (or the pseudogene TRBV3-2), with 8 bases matching TRBD2. Sequencing was carried out using blood. The DNA for the CDR3 is TGTGCCAGCAGCCAAGAGGCCAGCGGGAGCCCCTACGAGCAGTACTTC. This encodes CASSQEASGSPYEQYF.